A selection of T cell receptor beta chains follows, all from one sample in a study of prognosis after radiotherapy for stage I lung cancer. Using its own MiXCR run on the multiplex PCR reads, TCRdb lists one record per CDR3 protein. This table holds about 59,000 distinct CDR3 sequences, 26% found once. Sequencing was performed on PBMCs, taken before or after stereotactic body radiation therapy (not recorded which). The receptors originated from a donor of 50 years or more with non-small cell lung cancer. The conserved cysteine and the conserved F or W are not part of the CDR3 here. Only part of the rows carry a size: once, few, many, or a class if the clone is expanded.

v_call,clone_size,cdr3_length,j_call,cdr3_aa
TRBV28,NA,12,TRBJ1-6,ASSSGRYNSPIN
TRBV18,many,11,TRBJ1-2,ASSPPDFYGYT
TRBV6-5,NA,12,TRBJ2-1,ASSYQVPHYEQF
TRBV4-1,many,16,TRBJ1-4,ASSERGPQVGAHEKLF
TRBV5-6,many,12,TRBJ2-5,ASSMGTAQETQY
TRBV29-1,few,11,TRBJ2-5,SVRDRVGETQY
TRBV7-9,many,12,TRBJ2-1,ASSLSIGENEQF
TRBV4-3,many,15,TRBJ2-3,ASSQGVTSGGTDTQY
TRBV5-6,NA,11,TRBJ2-7,ARSLRRTYEQY
TRBV6-2/TRBV6-3,NA,13,TRBJ2-1,ASSESDSQGNEQF
TRBV11-1,many,10,TRBJ2-7,ASSAMGDEQY
TRBV28,many,14,TRBJ1-5,ASSLFRGANNQPQH
TRBV4-1,many,14,TRBJ1-1,ASSQDPARGNTEAF
TRBV7-9,many,13,TRBJ2-7,ASSLVGGVSHEQY
TRBV27,once,13,TRBJ2-2,ASSLEGSRSGELF
TRBV30,many,12,TRBJ1-2,AWIQDRANYGYT
TRBV20-1,many,12,TRBJ2-5,SAKGLAGVETQY
TRBV10-3,many,11,TRBJ1-2,AISEQTVGGYT
TRBV3-1,many,12,TRBJ1-1,ASSQGGMNTEAF
TRBV7-2,many,9,TRBJ1-5,ASSRLGPQH
TRBV6-1,many,12,TRBJ1-1,ASSRDRTDTEAF
TRBV19,many,11,NA,ASSIDRTAIQY
TRBV30,many,15,TRBJ2-7,AWSGAQIQGRNYEQY
TRBV4-2,many,12,TRBJ1-1,ASSQAAGNTEAF
TRBV5-4,many,11,TRBJ1-1,ASSIGPVTEAF
TRBV11-2,NA,12,TRBJ2-2,ASSWGGNTGELF
TRBV30,many,12,TRBJ2-1,AWSEPTSVNEQF